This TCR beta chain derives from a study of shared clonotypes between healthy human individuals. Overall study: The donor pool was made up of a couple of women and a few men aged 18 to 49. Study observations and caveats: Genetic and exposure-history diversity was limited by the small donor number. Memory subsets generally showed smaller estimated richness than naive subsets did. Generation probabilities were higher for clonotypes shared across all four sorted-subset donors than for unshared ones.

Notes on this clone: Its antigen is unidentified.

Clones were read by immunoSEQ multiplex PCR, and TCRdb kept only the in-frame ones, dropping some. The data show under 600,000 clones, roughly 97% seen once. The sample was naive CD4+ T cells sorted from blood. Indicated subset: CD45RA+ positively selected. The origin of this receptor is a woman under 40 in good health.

CDR3 DNA: TGCGCCAGCAGCACAGGTATTGTGGACACTGAAGCTTTCTTT. This gives the protein CASSTGIVDTEAFF. V is TRBV5-1 and J is TRBJ1-1, with D maybe TRBD1 (5 bases). Trimming shortened V by 4 bases and J by 3 bases, and 13 bases separated the two germline ends. Germline-derived CDR1 and CDR2 are SGHRS and YFSETQ. The CDR3 extends over 14 amino acids.